These 2 T cell receptor beta chains came from one sample sequenced in a study of blood T cells in healthy people across ages. It was with a sample-barcoded 5' primer and a J-beta primer mix that a second PCR of about 6 to 12 cycles was run. TCRdb re-called the 5' RACE reads with MiXCR, one entry per CDR3 protein. This table holds 1,100,000 or so distinct CDR3 sequences, 40% to 45% found once. The material sequenced was blood. The receptors shown here come from an older woman in good health.

In this sample, this clonotype turned up a few times. V usage is TRBV9 and J usage is TRBJ2-5; tentative D call: TRBD2 (5 bases). CDR1 SGDLS and CDR2 YYNGEE come from the germline V gene. Trimming shortened V by 4 bases and J by 0 bases, and 7 bases separated the two germline ends. The CDR3 runs to 13 residues. CDR3 region: CASSTGNQETQYF. Here the CDR3 DNA reads TGTGCCAGCAGCACGGGGAACCAAGAGACCCAGTACTTC. Filled out from reference TRBV9 and TRBJ2-5, the complete variable domain reads DSGVTQTPKHLITATGQRVTLRCSPRSGDLSVYWYQQSLDQGLQFLIQYYNGEERAKGNILERFSAQQFPDLHSELNLSSLELGDSALYFCASSTGNQETQYFGPGTRLLVL.

The chain joins TRBV10-3 to TRBJ2-1; perhaps TRBD1 as D (6 bases). Trimming took 5 bases from V and 2 from J, leaving 13 bases between them. Germline values: CDR1 ENHRY, CDR2 SYGVKD. This CDR3 comprises 15 residues. CDR3 protein: CAISTGTKTYNEQFF. The CDR3, as DNA: TGTGCCATCAGTACCGGGACAAAGACCTACAATGAGCAGTTCTTC.